Sequencing of this T cell receptor (beta chain) was carried out in a study of shared clonotypes between healthy human individuals. An assay was performed, and its level was deep. Ten immunoSEQ deep assay plates held the unsorted PBMC DNA. Generated by immunoSEQ multiplex PCR, the TCRdb table keeps only in-frame clones and is missing some. The profile covers about 490,000 clones, with approximately 80% appearing a single time and about an eighth taken by the ten largest. At least ten counts were recorded for this clone. Some 100 million PBMCs per unsorted sample were used for genomic DNA. Sequenced material: PBMCs. The origin of this receptor is a woman aged 40 to 50 in good health. Some clones in this sample may be carry-over from other donors' samples.

The CDR3 region is CASSSDSNYQPQHF. The DNA of the CDR3 is TGTGCCAGCAGCTCAGACAGTAACTATCAGCCCCAGCATTTT. V is TRBV7-8 and J is TRBJ1-5; D possibly corresponds to TRBD1 (5 bases). From germline, CDR1 is SGHVS and CDR2 FQNEAQ. Between the trimmed V and J ends, which lost 4 bases and 5 bases, there was a span of 12 bases. The CDR3 is 14 residues long.